Each of the 24 T cell receptor beta chains below was sequenced from the same sample in a study of CD8+ T cells in alopecia areata. TCR sequencing used cDNA made by reverse transcription of extracted RNA. The assay was immunoSEQ multiplex PCR, and TCRdb's table has in-frame clones only and misses some. This table has 120,000 or so clones, around 48% appearing once. Input material: NKG2D-low CD8+ T cells sorted from blood. Receptors were obtained from a human donor with alopecia areata.

The chain carries TRBV7-2 and TRBJ2-1; 10 bases are a match to TRBD2. Germline lookup yields CDR1 SGHTA and CDR2 FQGNSA. After removal of 6 bases from V and 7 bases from J, the junction contained 9 bases not matched to a gene. The CDR3 covers 15 residues. The CDR3 nucleotides are TGTGCCAGCAGAATCCTAGCGGGAGATCCTAATGAGCAGTTCTTC. It encodes CASRILAGDPNEQFF. Drawing the rest from reference TRBV7-2 and TRBJ2-1, the complete variable domain is GAGVSQSPSNKVTEKGKDVELRCDPISGHTALYWYRQSLGQGLEFLIYFQGNSAPDKSGLPSDRFSAERTGGSVSTLTIQRTQQEDSAVYLCASRILAGDPNEQFFGPGTRLTVL.

This clone has a handful of counts. V gene TRBV25-1 combines with J gene TRBJ1-5; D unresolved. Germline CDR1 reads MGHDK; CDR2 reads SYGVNS. Trimming took off 6 bases at V and 3 bases at J, with 12 bases between the two ends. This CDR3 contains 14 residues. CDR3 amino acids: CASSRREANQPQHF. For the CDR3, the DNA is TGTGCCAGCAGCAGACGGGAGGCCAATCAGCCCCAGCATTTT.

This clone has only a few counts. The J gene is TRBJ1-1, the V gene TRBV27; D may be TRBD1 (6 bases). V gave up 5 bases and J gave up 6 bases, with 13 bases separating them. The CDR3 is 13 residues long. Looked up from germline, CDR1 is MNHEY and CDR2 is SMNVEV (reference sequence). CDR3 residues: CASSLTGGSEAFF. The CDR3 DNA reads as TGTGCCAGCAGTCTGACAGGTGGCTCTGAAGCTTTCTTT.

This clone was picked up a small number of times. V and J are TRBV25-1 and TRBJ1-1; D gene ambiguous. The CDR3 is 12 residues long. Trimming stripped 3 bases from V and 5 bases from J, with 7 bases between. CDR1 is MGHDK and CDR2 is SYGVNS in the germline V gene. The DNA for the CDR3 is TGTGCCAGCAGTGATTCGGGAACTGAAGCTTTCTTT. It encodes CASSDSGTEAFF. The whole variable domain, filled in from reference TRBV25-1 and TRBJ1-1, reads EADIYQTPRYLVIGTGKKITLECSQTMGHDKMYWYQQDPGMELHLIHYSYGVNSTEKGDLSSESTVSRIRTEHFPLTLESARPSHTSQYLCASSDSGTEAFFGQGTRLTVV.

A few counts support this clone. The chain combines TRBV11-2 with TRBJ2-5, with TRBD1 as a possible D gene (6 bases). Deletions cut 5 bases from V and 0 bases from J, with 13 bases between. The CDR3 consists of 15 residues. Germline values: CDR1 SGHAT, CDR2 FQNNGV. For the CDR3, the DNA is TGTGCCAGCAGCCCAGTACAGGGTAACCAAGAGACCCAGTACTTC. Translated: CASSPVQGNQETQYF.

The chain joins TRBV2 to TRBJ2-3; 8 bases line up with TRBD1. This CDR3 spans 17 amino acids. Germline CDR1 reads SNHLY; CDR2 reads FYNNEI. The junction had 13 bases not matched to a gene; V was cut back by 7 bases and J by 1 base. CDR3 DNA sequence: TGTGCCAGCACACTCGGATGGGGACAGGAGGGCACAGATACGCAGTATTTT. This gives the protein CASTLGWGQEGTDTQYF.

V usage is TRBV5-1 and J usage is TRBJ2-3; a possible D gene is TRBD2 (6 bases). The CDR3 spans 14 residues. Germline loops: CDR1 SGHRS, CDR2 YFSETQ. V lost 1 base, J lost 4 bases, and 10 bases lay in between. CDR3: CASSLYGSADTQYF. CDR3 nucleotide sequence: TGCGCCAGCAGCTTGTACGGGAGCGCAGATACGCAGTATTTT.

This clone has just a few counts. The genes are TRBV28 and TRBJ2-2, with 9 bases lining up with TRBD1. The V gene end was trimmed by 4 bases and the J gene end by 10 bases; junction bases not matched to a gene: 10. The germline CDR1 and CDR2 sequences are MDHEN and SYDVKM. The CDR3 is made up of 15 amino acids. CDR3 in DNA: TGTGCCAGCAGTTGGGACAGGGCCTTGTATCAGGAGCTGTTTTTT. Protein: CASSWDRALYQELFF.

The rearrangement links TRBV6-5 to TRBJ2-5, with a tentative D call TRBD2 (6 bases). Germline values: CDR1 MNHEY, CDR2 SVGAGI. Trimming shortened V by 0 bases and J by 5 bases, and 16 bases separated the two germline ends. CDR3 length: 16 residues. The CDR3 sequence: CASSYSSVSGVETQYF. The DNA for the CDR3 is TGTGCCAGCAGTTACTCGAGCGTTTCGGGAGTCGAGACCCAGTACTTC.

This clone was counted a few times. The V and J genes are TRBV5-1 and TRBJ2-7, with 9 bases matching TRBD1. There are 14 residues in the CDR3. After removal of 4 bases from V and 0 bases from J, the junction contained 2 bases not matched to a gene. The germline CDR1 and CDR2 sequences are SGHRS and YFSETQ. The CDR3 nucleotides read TGCGCCAGCAGCCCGGGACAGGGCTCCTACGAGCAGTACTTC. It is translated as CASSPGQGSYEQYF. Together with reference TRBV5-1 and TRBJ2-7, the CDR3 gives the full variable domain: KAGVTQTPRYLIKTRGQQVTLSCSPISGHRSVSWYQQTPGQGLQFLFEYFSETQRNKGNFPGRFSGRQFSNSRSEMNVSTLELGDSALYLCASSPGQGSYEQYFGPGTRLTVT.

V is TRBV11-2 and J is TRBJ2-7; D is possibly TRBD1 (8 bases). CDR3 length equals 14 residues. Germline V gives CDR1 SGHAT, CDR2 FQNNGV. V lost 4 bases to trimming and J lost 4 bases, with 14 bases between them. Here the CDR3 reads CASSSGQGGYEQYF. CDR3 nucleotide sequence: TGTGCCAGCAGCTCCGGACAGGGAGGGTACGAGCAGTACTTC.

CDR3 sequence: CAWSVTGRGAEAFF. CDR3 coding DNA: TGTGCCTGGAGTGTGACAGGGAGGGGGGCTGAAGCTTTCTTT. The V and J genes are TRBV30 and TRBJ1-1, with TRBD1 matching over 7 bases. With V trimmed by 0 bases and J by 6 bases, 7 bases remained unmatched. CDR1 and CDR2 (germline): GTSNPN, SVGIG (reference sequence). The CDR3 is 14 residues long.

This chain joins TRBV30 and TRBJ2-2; D gene ambiguous. Germline lookup yields CDR1 GTSNPN and CDR2 SVGIG (reference sequence). This CDR3 is 15 amino acids long. V was trimmed by 0 bases and J by 4 bases, leaving 12 bases between them. The CDR3 DNA sequence: TGTGCCTGGAGTGTTTTTGTGGAAGCCACCGGGGAGCTGTTTTTT. Amino acid sequence: CAWSVFVEATGELFF.

The rearrangement uses TRBV4-1 and TRBJ1-2; weak D call: TRBD1 (5 bases). The CDR3 contains 17 residues. Trimming shortened V by 0 bases and J by 4 bases, and 18 bases separated the two germline ends. Germline assignment: CDR1 MGHRA and CDR2 YSYEKL. This chain's CDR3 is CASSQDEFGTGTYGYTF. DNA for the CDR3: TGCGCCAGCAGCCAAGATGAGTTTGGCACTGGGACCTATGGCTACACCTTC.

The chain couples TRBV29-1 to TRBJ2-3; 10 nucleotides agree with TRBD1. CDR1 is SQVTM, CDR2 ANQGSEA, per germline. CDR3 size: 14 residues. V dropped 6 bases and J dropped 1; count of bases not matched to a gene: 4. The DNA for the CDR3 is TGCAGCGTCCTTGGACAGGGGGGCACAGATACGCAGTATTTT. It codes for CSVLGQGGTDTQYF.

The V gene is TRBV29-1, the J gene TRBJ2-7; D is unresolved. The CDR3 covers 14 residues. Germline V gives CDR1 SQVTM, CDR2 ANQGSEA. V lost 7 bases, J lost 2 bases, and 18 bases lay in between. As DNA, the CDR3 is TGCAGCGGGTCTCGATCCCCTGATACCTACGAGCAGTACTTC. Protein: CSGSRSPDTYEQYF.

The rearrangement joins TRBV5-6 to TRBJ1-4, with D possibly being TRBD1 (5 bases). V was trimmed by 0 bases and J by 7 bases, leaving 13 bases between them. CDR1 is SGHDT and CDR2 is YYEEEE in the germline V gene. The CDR3 is made up of 15 amino acids. The CDR3 protein is CASSLGQGRGEKLFF. The CDR3, as DNA: TGTGCCAGCAGCTTGGGGCAAGGGAGGGGTGAAAAACTGTTTTTT.

The CDR3 DNA follows: TGTGCCAGCAGCCCCGGGACAGTCTCCTACGAGCAGTACTTC. Encoded protein: CASSPGTVSYEQYF. This rearrangement joins TRBV27 to TRBJ2-7, with 7 bases identical to TRBD1. The ends lost 6 bases at V and 0 bases at J; junction bases unmatched: 5. The CDR3 runs to 14 residues. Germline-derived CDR1 and CDR2 are MNHEY and SMNVEV (reference sequence).

About this clone: Other DNA sequences from this sample encode an identical CDR3 as well. This chain joins TRBV29-1 and TRBJ1-2; D not certain. V gave up 6 bases and J gave up 3 bases, with 11 bases separating them. Per the germline V gene, CDR1 is SQVTM and CDR2 is ANQGSEA. CDR3 size: 12 residues. The CDR3 protein is CSVLGEDYGYTF. For the CDR3, the DNA is TGCAGCGTCCTCGGTGAGGACTATGGCTACACCTTC.

This clone was observed a few times. The chain employs TRBV29-1 and TRBJ1-2; D might be TRBD1 (5 bases). V was cut by 4 bases and J by 6 bases, with 15 bases left in between. The CDR3 is 13 amino acids. Germline CDR1 SQVTM, CDR2 ANQGSEA. The CDR3 loop reads CSVGGGPLHGYTF. The DNA of the CDR3 is TGCAGCGTTGGGGGGGGACCATTGCATGGCTACACCTTC.

J is TRBJ2-7 and V is TRBV30; TRBD2 matches at 11 bases. CDR3 size: 16 residues. V dropped 2 bases and J dropped 3; count of bases not matched to a gene: 9. CDR1 and CDR2 (germline): GTSNPN, SVGIG (reference sequence). CDR3 amino acids: CAWSPPGLAENYEQYF. In nucleotides, the CDR3 is TGTGCCTGGAGTCCACCGGGACTAGCGGAGAACTACGAGCAGTACTTC.

This clone was detected only once. The chain links TRBV30 to TRBJ2-1, with D uncertain. The CDR3 runs to 13 residues. V lost 5 bases and J 7 bases, leaving 15 bases between the germline ends. Germline-derived CDR1 and CDR2 are GTSNPN and SVGIG (reference sequence). The CDR3 sequence is CAWDLGIGNEQFF. Here the CDR3 DNA reads TGTGCCTGGGACCTTGGAATTGGAAATGAGCAGTTCTTC.

The rearrangement joins TRBV2 to TRBJ2-5, with D perhaps matching TRBD2 (5 bases). V lost 11 bases, J lost 2 bases, and 21 bases lay in between. From germline, CDR1 is SNHLY and CDR2 FYNNEI. The CDR3 consists of 15 residues. The CDR3 nucleotides are TGTGCCGCAAAACGAGGAGCGGCCTTACAAGAGACCCAGTACTTC. It is translated as CAAKRGAALQETQYF.

The rearrangement links TRBV4-1 to TRBJ2-2; TRBD1 is a possible D gene (6 bases). Germline V lookup: CDR1 MGHRA, CDR2 YSYEKL. The germline V and J ends were trimmed by 1 base and 4 bases, with 10 bases remaining between them. The CDR3 consists of 15 residues. CDR3 in amino acids: CASSQVQGSTGELFF. In DNA form, the CDR3 reads TGCGCCAGCAGCCAAGTACAGGGTAGCACCGGGGAGCTGTTTTTT.